This T cell receptor beta chain was captured in a study of T cells in Graves' hyperthyroidism and ophthalmopathy. TCR beta CDR3 region amplification was performed from RNA transcripts. During a first-round RT-PCR of the TCR CDR3, the HTBI primer set was used. TCRdb processed the multiplex PCR reads anew with MiXCR; each CDR3 protein has one entry. In the table there are fewer than 450,000 distinct CDR3 sequences, about a sixth of which are singletons. V was cut by 5 bases and J by 1 base, with 12 bases left in between. The germline CDR1 and CDR2 sequences are SNHLY and FYNNEI. The CDR3 length is 14 residues.

Sequenced: blood. This receptor was taken from a woman aged 30 to 39 with Graves' hyperthyroidism that later progressed to Graves' ophthalmopathy. J is TRBJ2-7 and V is TRBV2, with no clear D. This CDR3 reads CASSLRTASYEQYF. CDR3 nucleotide sequence: TGTGCCAGCAGTTTACGCACAGCGTCCTACGAGCAGTACTTC.